The T cell receptor beta chain under discussion was sequenced for a study of blood T cells in healthy people across ages. In the case of this clonotype: As yet, its antigen is unknown.

The second PCR ran roughly 7 to 11 cycles with a sample-barcoded 5' primer and J-beta primers. One entry per CDR3 protein, called by TCRdb with MiXCR from the 5' RACE reads. The table records approximately 760,000 distinct CDR3 sequences, roughly 25% of them present only once. The V gene lost 4 bases and the J gene lost 4 bases, with 18 bases spanning the gap. The CDR3 has 16 amino acids. Germline CDR1 and CDR2: KGHSH and LQKENI. Notes on the study in general: Roughly linear declines in TCR beta diversity per million T cells occurred with age.

These same records also appear under a second study, on T cells of mothers and their children. As that study records: There were over 9 million TCR beta CDR3 reads from each mother and approximately 2.9 million from each child. Thymic selection shapes TCR recombination output in related pairs, and it does so similarly in unrelated pairs.

Sequenced input: blood. The TCR comes from a boy aged 5-17 years in good health. This sequence joins TRBV18 and TRBJ2-3; D is perhaps TRBD2 (6 bases). The CDR3 is CASSLRRGTSADTQYF. In nucleotides, the CDR3 is TGTGCCAGCTCACTTAGGCGGGGAACCTCGGCAGATACGCAGTATTTT.